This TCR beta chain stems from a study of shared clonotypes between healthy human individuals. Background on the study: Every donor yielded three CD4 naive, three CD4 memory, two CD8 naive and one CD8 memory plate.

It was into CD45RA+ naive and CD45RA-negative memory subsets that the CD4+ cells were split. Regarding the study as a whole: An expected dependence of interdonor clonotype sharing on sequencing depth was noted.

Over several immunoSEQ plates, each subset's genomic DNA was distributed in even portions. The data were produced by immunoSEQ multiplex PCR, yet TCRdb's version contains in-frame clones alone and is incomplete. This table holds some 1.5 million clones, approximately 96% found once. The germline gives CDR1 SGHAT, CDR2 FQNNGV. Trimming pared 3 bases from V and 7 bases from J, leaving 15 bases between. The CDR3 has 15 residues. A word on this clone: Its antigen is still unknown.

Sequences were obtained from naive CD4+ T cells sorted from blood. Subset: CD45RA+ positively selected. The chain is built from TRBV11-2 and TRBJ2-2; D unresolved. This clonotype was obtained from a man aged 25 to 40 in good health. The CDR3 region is CASSFAGSGGGELFF. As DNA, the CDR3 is TGTGCCAGCAGCTTTGCCGGGTCCGGTGGCGGGGAGCTGTTTTTT.